The 15 T cell receptor beta chains below were found in one sample sequenced in a study of cytomegalovirus exposure and HLA in healthy donors. Here immunoSEQ multiplex PCR was the method, and the copy in TCRdb shows in-frame clones only, minus some. This table has about 73,000 clones, about 95% appearing once. The specimen was PBMCs. The receptors stem from a woman under 30 in good health and CMV-seronegative.

This clone appeared once. The chain uses TRBV6-5 and TRBJ2-7; D may be TRBD2 (6 bases). CDR3 size: 14 residues. Trimming pared 0 bases from V and 2 bases from J, leaving 8 bases between. The germline V gene has CDR1 MNHEY and CDR2 SVGAGI. CDR3 residues: CASSYSEGTYEQYF. The CDR3 DNA reads TGTGCCAGCAGTTACTCGGAGGGTACCTACGAGCAGTACTTC.

This chain connects TRBV9 to TRBJ2-7; D may be TRBD2 (6 bases). CDR3 length equals 14 residues. V lost 5 bases and J 4 bases, leaving 16 bases between the germline ends. Per germline, CDR1 SGDLS and CDR2 YYNGEE. CDR3 region: CASSAAGSWYEQYF. CDR3 bases: TGTGCCAGCAGTGCCGCGGGGTCCTGGTACGAGCAGTACTTC.

The gene calls are TRBV27 and TRBJ1-2, with D uncertain. CDR1 is MNHEY and CDR2 is SMNVEV in the germline V gene (reference sequence). Trimming took 3 bases from V and 9 from J, leaving 11 bases between them. This CDR3 spans 12 amino acids. The CDR3 region is CASSFRGFSYTF. The CDR3 nucleotides read TGTGCCAGCAGTTTTCGAGGGTTTAGCTACACCTTC.

The chain recombines TRBV5-8 with TRBJ1-3, with D uncertain. The V end was cut by 2 bases, the J end by 3 bases, with 12 bases between. CDR3 size: 15 residues. The germline V gene has CDR1 SGHTS and CDR2 YDEGEE. The CDR3 DNA reads as TGTGCCAGCAGCTTCCTGGGCGTCAGTGGAAACACCATATATTTT. Its protein product is CASSFLGVSGNTIYF.

The V call is TRBV25-1, the J call TRBJ2-7, with TRBD1 matching 9 bases. The CDR3 runs to 15 residues. Germline assignment: CDR1 MGHDK and CDR2 SYGVNS. V shed 1 base and J 3 bases; nucleotides not matched to a gene: 4. CDR3 sequence: CASSESRTGDYEQYF. CDR3 sequence (DNA): TGTGCCAGCAGTGAATCGAGGACAGGGGACTACGAGCAGTACTTC.

The CDR3 DNA is TGTGCCACCAGCAGAGATCTTAGGGGCGGGGGGAACACTGAAGCTTTCTTT. It specifies CATSRDLRGGGNTEAFF. V and J are TRBV15 and TRBJ1-1; D might be TRBD1 (5 bases). CDR3 length: 17 amino acids. Trimming took off 0 bases at V and 1 base at J, with 15 bases between the two ends. Germline V gene data show CDR1 as LNHNV and CDR2 as YYDKDF (reference sequence).

The rearrangement links TRBV7-9 to TRBJ1-2, with TRBD1 matching 10 bases. The CDR3 has 13 amino acids. V dropped 5 bases and J dropped 6; count of bases not matched to a gene: 3. The V gene's germline CDR1 is SEHNR and CDR2 FQNEAQ (reference sequence). The CDR3 region has the DNA TGTGCCAGCAGCGTGACAGGGGGCAATGGCTACACCTTC. Amino acid sequence: CASSVTGGNGYTF.

The chain uses TRBV6-6 and TRBJ1-3; D is unresolved. The V gene's germline CDR1 is MNHNY and CDR2 SVGAGI (reference sequence). This CDR3 contains 15 residues. V lost 9 bases and J lost 0, with 15 bases in between. In DNA form, the CDR3 reads TGTGCCAGTTACTCGTCCTGGGCCTCTGGAAACACCATATATTTT. This encodes CASYSSWASGNTIYF.

The chain joins TRBV7-9 to TRBJ1-2; 9 bases align to TRBD1. In germline, CDR1 is SEHNR, CDR2 FQNEAQ (reference sequence). The CDR3 is 14 residues long. The V segment lost 5 bases and the J segment 3 bases; nucleotides outside the gene matches: 4. The CDR3 region is CASSPGQGDYGYTF. The DNA of the CDR3 is TGTGCCAGCAGCCCGGGACAGGGCGACTATGGCTACACCTTC.

V is TRBV18 and J is TRBJ1-3, with 8 bases matching TRBD1. The CDR3 totals 15 residues. V dropped 5 bases and J dropped 0; count of bases not matched to a gene: 3. The germline CDR1 and CDR2 sequences are KGHSH and LQKENI. This CDR3 reads CASSVGQGSGNTIYF. CDR3 nucleotides: TGTGCCAGCTCAGTAGGACAGGGCTCTGGAAACACCATATATTTT.

The chain carries TRBV4-1 and TRBJ1-2; D gene uncertain. This CDR3 is built from 15 residues. Germline loops: CDR1 MGHRA, CDR2 YSYEKL. V was pared by 1 base and J by 3 bases, with 12 bases between. CDR3 in DNA: TGCGCCAGCAGCCAAGTACCTCAAGCACACTATGGCTACACCTTC. Translating gives CASSQVPQAHYGYTF.

The table lists this clone with a count of one. The CDR3 protein is CASSAGTGGGEQFF. CDR3 bases: TGTGCCAGCAGCGCAGGGACAGGGGGGGGTGAGCAGTTCTTC. V gene TRBV13 combines with J gene TRBJ2-1; 11 nucleotides match TRBD1. The CDR3 has 14 amino acids. The germline CDR1 and CDR2 sequences are PRHDT and FYEKMQ (reference sequence). With 5 bases clipped from V and 9 bases from J, the junction kept 6 bases outside the gene matches.

The rearrangement joins TRBV7-8 to TRBJ2-7; 9 positions match TRBD2. Germline CDR1 and CDR2: SGHVS and FQNEAQ. The trim removed 1 base at V and 2 bases at J, leaving 3 bases unmatched. The CDR3 runs 15 residues. The CDR3 loop is CASSLVSGSTYEQYF. CDR3 nucleotide sequence: TGTGCCAGCAGCTTAGTTAGCGGGAGCACCTACGAGCAGTACTTC.

The rearrangement joins TRBV9 to TRBJ1-4, with D possibly matching TRBD1 (5 bases). The germline V gene has CDR1 SGDLS and CDR2 YYNGEE. The V end was cut by 4 bases, the J end by 3 bases, with 10 bases between. The CDR3 has 14 amino acids. CDR3 residues: CASSPQGSNEKLFF. The CDR3 nucleotides are TGTGCCAGCAGCCCCCAGGGTTCTAATGAAAAACTGTTTTTT.

The chain couples TRBV10-3 to TRBJ2-7, with D maybe TRBD2 (6 bases). Germline CDR1 and CDR2: ENHRY and SYGVKD. The CDR3 sequence is 14 residues long. V lost 3 bases, J lost 5 bases, and 14 bases lay in between. The CDR3 bases are TGTGCCATCAGTGATCCCCAGGACTACGACGAGCAGTACTTC. Its translation is CAISDPQDYDEQYF.